The next 24 T cell receptor beta chains were all read from a single sample in a study of OX40 agonist ivuxolimab in advanced cancers. Here immunoSEQ multiplex PCR was the method, and the copy in TCRdb shows in-frame clones only, minus some. The sample contains tens of thousands of clones, more than 85% of which appear only once. This material consisted of CD4+ or CD8+ T cells sorted from blood, taken in a trial of the OX40 agonist ivuxolimab. The receptors stem from an adult with an advanced solid tumor such as melanoma, head and neck, liver or kidney cancer.

V gene TRBV5-1 combines with J gene TRBJ1-4, with TRBD1 matching 9 bases. The CDR3 loop spans 19 amino acids. V was pared by 5 bases and J by 2 bases, with 16 bases of the junction left unmatched. Germline loops: CDR1 SGHRS, CDR2 YFSETQ. The CDR3 sequence: CASSTLPQQGAGTNEKLFF. In DNA, the CDR3 is TGCGCCAGCAGTACGTTGCCCCAACAGGGGGCTGGGACTAATGAAAAACTGTTTTTT.

This clone was found a few times. The chain has TRBV5-8 and TRBJ1-1; D call uncertain. The V end lost 4 bases, the J end lost 3 bases, and 10 bases lay between the germline ends. The germline V gene encodes CDR1 SGHTS and CDR2 YDEGEE. This CDR3 region has 13 residues. The chain's CDR3 is CASSRWADTEAFF. CDR3 nucleotide sequence: TGTGCCAGCAGCCGTTGGGCGGACACTGAAGCTTTCTTT.

This chain joins TRBV11-3 and TRBJ2-2; D is ambiguous. Trimming removed 4 bases at V and 0 bases at J, with 9 bases between. The CDR3 loop spans 15 amino acids. Germline V lookup: CDR1 SGHNT, CDR2 YENEEA. This CDR3 is CASSYSDANTGELFF. CDR3 sequence (DNA): TGTGCCAGCAGCTACTCGGATGCGAACACCGGGGAGCTGTTTTTT.

The chain employs TRBV10-3 and TRBJ2-2; 7 bases align to TRBD2. Germline CDR1 is ENHRY and CDR2 is SYGVKD. Trimming at V came to 11 bases and at J to 4 bases, leaving 10 bases not matched to a gene. CDR3 length: 14 residues. CDR3 sequence reads: CAAGQREFTGELFF. The CDR3 coding sequence is TGTGCCGCCGGCCAGCGGGAATTCACCGGGGAGCTGTTTTTT.

This chain's CDR3 is CASGPQGRNYGYTF. CDR3 coding DNA: TGTGCCAGTGGACCCCAGGGACGTAACTATGGCTACACCTTC. The chain links TRBV19 to TRBJ1-2; weak D call: TRBD1 (5 bases). In germline, CDR1 is LNHDA, CDR2 SQIVND (reference sequence). V lost 8 bases, J lost 1 base, and 14 bases lay in between. The CDR3 contains 14 residues.

The CDR3 bases are TGTGCCAGCTCACTGAAAACCGGGACAGGGGTAGAGACCCAGTACTTC. Translation gives CASSLKTGTGVETQYF. This chain connects TRBV18 to TRBJ2-5; 10 bases map to TRBD1. Germline lookup yields CDR1 KGHSH and CDR2 LQKENI. Germline trimming cut 4 bases from V and 4 bases from J; bases unmatched to any gene: 9. This CDR3 comprises 16 residues.

The V call is TRBV20-1, the J call TRBJ2-2; D uncertain. CDR3 length: 11 amino acids. The V gene's germline CDR1 is DFQATT and CDR2 SNEGSKA (reference sequence). V lost 5 bases to trimming and J lost 7 bases, with 8 bases between them. Here the CDR3 reads CSASRSGELFF. The CDR3 DNA reads as TGCAGTGCTTCCCGGAGCGGGGAGCTGTTTTTT.

The chain couples TRBV18 to TRBJ2-7; D is undetermined. The germline V and J ends were trimmed by 3 bases and 7 bases, with 16 bases remaining between them. Germline CDR1 KGHSH, CDR2 LQKENI. This CDR3 is 14 amino acids long. CDR3 sequence reads: CASSPPLARWEQYF. The CDR3 bases are TGTGCCAGCTCACCCCCGTTAGCCCGATGGGAGCAGTACTTC. Looking up the rest from reference TRBV18 and TRBJ2-7 gives the full variable domain: NAGVMQNPRHLVRRRGQEARLRCSPMKGHSHVYWYRQLPEEGLKFMVYLQKENIIDESGMPKERFSAEFPKEGPSILRIQQVVRGDSAAYFCASSPPLARWEQYFGPGTRLTVT.

The CDR3 nucleotides are TGCGCCAGCAGCACAACAGGTGGCCGGGAGGGCTACACCTTC. This translates into CASSTTGGREGYTF. The J gene is TRBJ1-2, the V gene TRBV5-1; D possibly corresponds to TRBD1 (5 bases). CDR1 is SGHRS, CDR2 YFSETQ, per germline. V was clipped by 4 bases and J by 8 bases, with 18 bases between them. The CDR3 runs 14 residues. The full variable domain, its missing parts supplied by reference TRBV5-1 and TRBJ1-2, is KAGVTQTPRYLIKTRGQQVTLSCSPISGHRSVSWYQQTPGQGLQFLFEYFSETQRNKGNFPGRFSGRQFSNSRSEMNVSTLELGDSALYLCASSTTGGREGYTFGSGTRLTVV.

The chain is built from TRBV11-2 and TRBJ2-7, with TRBD1 matching 7 bases. J lost 6 bases, V lost 1 base, and 6 bases had no gene match. Germline CDR1 SGHAT, CDR2 FQNNGV. This CDR3 is built from 14 residues. CDR3 bases: TGTGCCAGCAGCTTAGTCGACAGGGTCGGCGAGCAGTACTTC. It codes for CASSLVDRVGEQYF.

The CDR3 protein is CASSRRQGAWEQYF. DNA for the CDR3: TGTGCCAGCAGTCGAAGGCAGGGGGCGTGGGAGCAGTACTTC. The V gene is TRBV21-1, the J gene TRBJ2-7; the table names TRBD1, a call not compared with the DNA. TRBV21-1 is termed a pseudogene. The CDR3 totals 14 residues.

The CDR3, as DNA: TGTGCCAGCAGCTCGGGGCACTACAATGAGCAGTTCTTC. Translation: CASSSGHYNEQFF. The V call is TRBV5-6, the J call TRBJ2-1, with D perhaps matching TRBD1 or TRBD2 (5 bases each). CDR3 length equals 13 residues. The V end was cut by 3 bases, the J end by 3 bases, with 7 bases between. Germline V gene lookup returns CDR1 SGHDT and CDR2 YYEEEE.

The genes are TRBV19 and TRBJ1-5, with D tentatively TRBD1 (6 bases). V lost 3 bases and J lost 6, with 9 bases in between. Germline V gives CDR1 LNHDA, CDR2 SQIVND (reference sequence). The CDR3 consists of 13 residues. Here the CDR3 DNA reads TGTGCCAGTAGTATCAGGGGACTTCAGCCCCAGCATTTT. It is translated as CASSIRGLQPQHF.

The V and J genes are TRBV6-1 and TRBJ2-1; possibly TRBD2 for D (6 bases). Germline V lookup: CDR1 MNHNS, CDR2 SASEGT. The CDR3 runs to 15 residues. Deletions cut 7 bases from V and 6 bases from J, with 19 bases between. The CDR3 loop reads CASISSAGLRNEQFF. Here the CDR3 DNA reads TGTGCCAGCATTTCAAGCGCGGGATTGCGCAATGAGCAGTTCTTC.

The chain carries TRBV7-9 and TRBJ2-1; possibly TRBD2 for D (6 bases). CDR3 length: 14 amino acids. Trimming cost V 4 bases and J 3 bases, with 10 bases left between them. Germline V gene lookup returns CDR1 SEHNR and CDR2 FQNEAQ (reference sequence). The CDR3 here is CASSSPGSYNEQFF. The CDR3, as DNA: TGTGCCAGCAGCTCTCCCGGGAGCTACAATGAGCAGTTCTTC.

The chain is built from TRBV7-2 and TRBJ2-7; D is unresolved. Trimming took 5 bases from V and 3 from J, leaving 14 bases between them. CDR3 length: 14 residues. Germline CDR1 is SGHTA and CDR2 is FQGNSA. The CDR3 DNA reads TGTGCCAGCAGCCGACAAGGTGGTGGCTACGAGCAGTACTTC. Amino acids: CASSRQGGGYEQYF.

The CDR3 here is CASSFWQGGGYTF. As DNA, the CDR3 is TGTGCCAGCAGTTTTTGGCAGGGAGGTGGCTACACCTTC. The chain is built from TRBV27 and TRBJ1-2; D perhaps matches TRBD1 (5 bases). This CDR3 is 13 amino acids long. V was trimmed by 3 bases and J by 7 bases, leaving 12 bases between them. Germline CDR1 and CDR2: MNHEY and SMNVEV (reference sequence).

The rearrangement joins TRBV15 to TRBJ2-7; D is possibly TRBD2 (7 bases). Germline V CDR1 and CDR2: LNHNV, YYDKDF (reference sequence). Trimming took 4 bases from V and 4 from J, leaving 14 bases between them. The CDR3 is 14 amino acids. Here the CDR3 DNA reads TGTGCCACCAGCAAGGGGGGGCTCGGGTACGAGCAGTACTTC. It is translated as CATSKGGLGYEQYF.

V gene TRBV5-8 combines with J gene TRBJ1-1, with a weak D call TRBD1 (5 bases). Between the trimmed V and J ends, which lost 2 bases and 11 bases, there was a span of 16 bases. This CDR3 is 13 amino acids long. Germline V CDR1 and CDR2: SGHTS, YDEGEE. In DNA form, the CDR3 reads TGTGCCAGCAGCTTTTCAGGGATGAGAAAGGCTTTCTTT. Protein sequence: CASSFSGMRKAFF.

The chain couples TRBV5-8 to TRBJ2-3; 10 positions match TRBD2. The CDR3 extends over 18 amino acids. V dropped 7 bases and J dropped 0; count of bases not matched to a gene: 14. The V gene's germline CDR1 is SGHTS and CDR2 YDEGEE. This CDR3 reads CASPKGLAGVRSTDTQYF. CDR3 DNA: TGTGCCAGCCCTAAGGGTCTAGCGGGAGTTAGAAGCACAGATACGCAGTATTTT.

This chain uses TRBV10-3 with TRBJ2-7; tentative D call: TRBD1 (6 bases). This CDR3 is built from 14 residues. V was cut by 4 bases and J by 1 base, with 11 bases left in between. Germline V gene sequence: CDR1 ENHRY, CDR2 SYGVKD. The CDR3 loop is CAISARTVSYEQYF. CDR3 nucleotide sequence: TGTGCCATCAGTGCGCGGACAGTTTCCTACGAGCAGTACTTC.

The chain links TRBV19 to TRBJ2-6; D is undetermined. With 5 bases removed from V and 0 bases from J, the gap between germline ends came to 5 bases. The CDR3 runs to 14 residues. Germline-derived CDR1 and CDR2 are LNHDA and SQIVND (reference sequence). CDR3 region: CASSFFSGANVLTF. For the CDR3, the DNA is TGTGCCAGTAGTTTCTTCTCTGGGGCCAACGTCCTGACTTTC.

This clone was seen only once. The chain combines TRBV29-1 with TRBJ2-5, with D maybe TRBD2 (5 bases). The V end was cut by 6 bases, the J end by 7 bases, with 12 bases between. Germline loops: CDR1 SQVTM, CDR2 ANQGSEA. The CDR3 runs 11 residues. This CDR3 reads CSVDKGGTQYF. In nucleotides, the CDR3 is TGCAGCGTGGATAAAGGAGGGACCCAGTACTTC.

The chain recombines TRBV7-2 with TRBJ2-1, with 7 bases aligning to TRBD1. The V gene's germline CDR1 is SGHTA and CDR2 FQGNSA. CDR3 size: 17 residues. V was pared by 0 bases and J by 0 bases, with 5 bases of the junction left unmatched. As DNA, the CDR3 is TGTGCCAGCAGCTTAGCAGGGGGCAAGAGCTCCTACAATGAGCAGTTCTTC. Its protein is CASSLAGGKSSYNEQFF.